This is a list of T cell receptor beta chains from one sample in a study of T-cell memory formation after mild COVID-19. MiXCR, applied by TCRdb to the 5' RACE reads, yields one record per CDR3 protein. The profile shows roughly 480,000 distinct CDR3 sequences, 20% to 30% of them singletons. Source material: PBMCs or a T cell subset sorted from them (not recorded which). The receptor source for this set is an adult woman who had mild COVID-19 (a few samples of this study predate the infection). Cell type and time point are not known. The CDR3 runs from the conserved cysteine through the conserved F or W. D genes are given only for firm matches. Where a row states a size, it is once, few, many or the class of an expanded clone; other rows omit it.

J gene,D gene,clone size,V gene,CDR3 DNA,CDR3 protein
TRBJ2-6,.,.,TRBV20-1,TGCAGTGCTAGACCTCCGAACTCTGGGGCCAACGTCCTGACTTTC,CSARPPNSGANVLTF
TRBJ1-2,TRBD1,.,TRBV7-9,TGTGCCAGCAGCCTCGACAGGGCGGAAGGCTACACCTTC,CASSLDRAEGYTF
TRBJ2-5,TRBD1,few,TRBV7-8,TGTGCCAGCAGCCCACCACGGGACAGGGAGGACCAAGAGACCCAGTACTTC,CASSPPRDREDQETQYF
TRBJ2-7,.,.,TRBV7-9,TGTGCCAGCAGCGCAATTGGATACGAGCAGTACTTC,CASSAIGYEQYF
TRBJ2-1,TRBD2,few,TRBV7-9,TGTGCCAGCAGCGGAAGACTAGCGGGAGGGCTCTACAATGAGCAGTTCTTC,CASSGRLAGGLYNEQFF
TRBJ2-7,TRBD2,.,TRBV4-2,TGTGCCAGCAGCCAAGGGATAAGGTTGCGGGAGGTGGAGGAGCAGTACTTC,CASSQGIRLREVEEQYF
TRBJ2-1,TRBD2,few,TRBV14,TGTGCCAGCAGCCAAGAGGGGGCTAGCGGGGTCAATGAGCAGTTCTTC,CASSQEGASGVNEQFF
TRBJ1-1,.,.,TRBV29-1,TGCAGCGTTGAAGACCCTGTGAACACTGAAGCTTTCTTT,CSVEDPVNTEAFF
TRBJ2-7,.,.,TRBV20-1,TGCAGTGCCCTACCCAGGGCGTCCTCCTACGAGCAGTACTTC,CSALPRASSYEQYF
TRBJ2-3,.,.,TRBV20-1,TGCAGTGCCATGGGCGGGATTAGAACAGATACGCAGTATTTT,CSAMGGIRTDTQYF
TRBJ1-5,TRBD1,.,TRBV20-1,TGCAGTGCTCTGGAAACAGGGGCGTACAATCAGCCCCAGCATTTT,CSALETGAYNQPQHF
TRBJ2-1,TRBD2,few,TRBV5-1,TGCGCCAGCAGCTTGATTGCGACTAGCGGGTACAATGAGCAGTTCTTC,CASSLIATSGYNEQFF
TRBJ1-5,.,once,TRBV7-9,TGTGCCAGCAGCTTAGTAGGGCGGAATCAGCCCCAGCATTTT,CASSLVGRNQPQHF
TRBJ2-3,.,many,TRBV30,TGTGCCTGGAGTTTAGGACAGCCCACAGATACGCAGTATTTT,CAWSLGQPTDTQYF
TRBJ2-1,TRBD2,.,TRBV20-1,TGCAGTGCTGACCAAATCCGGGCGGGGGTCCCCAATGAGCAGTTCTTC,CSADQIRAGVPNEQFF
TRBJ2-1,.,.,TRBV2,TGTGCCAGCAGTCGAGTCGGGGAGCCCTGGCCCGAGCAGTTCTTC,CASSRVGEPWPEQFF
TRBJ1-5,.,few,TRBV6-5,TGTGCCAGCAGGCACACGGGGATGAAGGATAGCAATCAGCCCCAGCATTTT,CASRHTGMKDSNQPQHF
TRBJ2-7,.,few,TRBV20-1,TGCAGTGCTCTAGGACCTTCTTTGGGCTCCTACGAGCAGTACTTC,CSALGPSLGSYEQYF
TRBJ2-5,TRBD1,few,TRBV7-9,TGTGCCAGCAGCTTAGCCCGGACAGGGGGGACCCAAGAGACCCAGTACTTC,CASSLARTGGTQETQYF
TRBJ1-1,TRBD1,few,TRBV9,TGTGCCAGCAGCCAACGGACAGGAGGTGAAGCTTTCTTT,CASSQRTGGEAFF
TRBJ2-1,.,.,TRBV19,TGTGCCAGTAGTCAAGGTCGAAGGCAGCAGTTCTTC,CASSQGRRQQFF
TRBJ1-2,.,few,TRBV12-3/TRBV12-4,TGTGCCAGCAGTCCGACTGCCGAAGGAAAATATGGCTACACCTTC,CASSPTAEGKYGYTF